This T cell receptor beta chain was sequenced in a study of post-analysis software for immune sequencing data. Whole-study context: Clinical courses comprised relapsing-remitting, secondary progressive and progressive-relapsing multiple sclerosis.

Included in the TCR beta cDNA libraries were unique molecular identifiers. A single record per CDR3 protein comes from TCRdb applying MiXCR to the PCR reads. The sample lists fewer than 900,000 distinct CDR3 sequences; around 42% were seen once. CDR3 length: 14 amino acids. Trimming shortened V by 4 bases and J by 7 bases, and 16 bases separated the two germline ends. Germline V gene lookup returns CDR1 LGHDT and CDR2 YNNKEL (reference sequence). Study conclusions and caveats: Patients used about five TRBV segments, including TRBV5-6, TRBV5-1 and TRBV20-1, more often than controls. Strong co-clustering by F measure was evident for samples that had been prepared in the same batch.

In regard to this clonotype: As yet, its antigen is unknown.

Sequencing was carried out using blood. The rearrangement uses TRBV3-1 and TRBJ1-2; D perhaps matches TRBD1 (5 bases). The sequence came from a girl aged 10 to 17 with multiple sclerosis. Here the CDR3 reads CASSLGTREAGYTF. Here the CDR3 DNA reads TGTGCCAGCAGCCTAGGGACGAGGGAAGCTGGCTACACCTTC.